The 10 T cell receptor beta chains listed next were all sequenced from one sample in a study of blood T cell repertoires in COVID-19. The data were produced by immunoSEQ multiplex PCR, yet TCRdb's version contains in-frame clones alone and is incomplete. In the table there are under 300,000 clones, 80% to 85% of which are singletons. Sequencing was carried out using PBMCs or T cells enriched from blood (not recorded which). The receptors here all came from a man aged 50-60 years who had recovered from COVID-19.

The chain recombines TRBV5-6 with TRBJ2-3; D remains unclear. This CDR3 has 15 amino acids. The V end lost 0 bases, the J end lost 0 bases, and 8 bases lay between the germline ends. Germline loops: CDR1 SGHDT, CDR2 YYEEEE. The CDR3 here is CASSLDSFSTDTQYF. For the CDR3, the DNA is TGTGCCAGCAGCTTGGATTCTTTTAGCACAGATACGCAGTATTTT.

Regarding this clone: One end of the junction is discordant with germline, which a read error may explain. This rearrangement joins TRBV2 to TRBJ1-1, with D perhaps matching TRBD1 (5 bases). CDR1 is SNHLY, CDR2 FYNNEI, per germline. This CDR3 has 11 residues. The CDR3 DNA reads as TGTGCCAGCAGAGAAGACAGACAAGCTTTCTTT. It specifies CASREDRQAFF.

This clone has only a few counts. This sequence joins TRBV5-1 and TRBJ2-1, with 8 bases that match TRBD1. The CDR3 is made up of 15 amino acids. The junction had 6 bases not matched to a gene; V was cut back by 2 bases and J by 5 bases. Germline CDR1 is SGHRS and CDR2 is YFSETQ. CDR3: CASSFGDRTNNEQFF. The CDR3 nucleotides are TGCGCCAGCAGCTTTGGGGACAGGACTAACAATGAGCAGTTCTTC.

The chain carries TRBV6-5 and TRBJ1-3; the match to TRBD1 covers 7 bases. CDR1 and CDR2 (germline): MNHEY, SVGAGI. J was trimmed by 2 bases and V by 5 bases; bases with no gene match: 3. This CDR3 is built from 14 residues. The CDR3 DNA reads as TGTGCCAGCAGTCCAGACAGGGCTGGAAACACCATATATTTT. Translated, it gives CASSPDRAGNTIYF.

A single count supports this clone. J is TRBJ2-5 and V is TRBV7-2, with no clear D. The ends were cut back, 1 base at V and 0 bases at J, with 9 bases in the middle. The CDR3 sequence is 15 residues long. The germline gives CDR1 SGHTA, CDR2 FQGNSA. In DNA form, the CDR3 reads TGTGCCAGCAGCTTAGTACAAACGTACCAAGAGACCCAGTACTTC. It codes for CASSLVQTYQETQYF.

This clone was detected only once. J is TRBJ1-5 and V is TRBV6-2 or TRBV6-3; 10 bases match TRBD1. The germline V gene has CDR1 MNHEY and CDR2 SVGEGT. The CDR3 extends over 16 amino acids. The V segment lost 2 bases and the J segment 4 bases; nucleotides outside the gene matches: 5. The CDR3 DNA reads as TGTGCCAGCAGTTACCTCCGGGACAGGGGTAATCAGCCCCAGCATTTT. Its protein is CASSYLRDRGNQPQHF.

The chain carries TRBV12-3 or TRBV12-4 and TRBJ2-7, with 7 bases fitting TRBD1. The CDR3 covers 13 residues. V shed 6 bases, J shed 6 bases, and the junction held 8 bases outside the gene matches. CDR3: CASSLSTGLEQYF. CDR3 nucleotides: TGTGCCAGCAGCCTCTCGACAGGGCTCGAGCAGTACTTC.

The chain carries TRBV19 and TRBJ2-7, with 9 bases lining up with TRBD2. CDR1 is LNHDA and CDR2 is SQIVND in the germline V gene (reference sequence). Germline trimming cut 1 base from V and 2 bases from J; bases unmatched to any gene: 3. The CDR3 consists of 15 residues. The CDR3 is CASSIGSGRPYEQYF. DNA for the CDR3: TGTGCCAGTAGTATAGGAAGCGGGAGGCCCTACGAGCAGTACTTC. Complete variable domain (other parts from reference TRBV19 and TRBJ2-7): DGGITQSPKYLFRKEGQNVTLSCEQNLNHDAMYWYRQDPGQGLRLIYYSQIVNDFQKGDIAEGYSVSREKKESFPLTVTSAQKNPTAFYLCASSIGSGRPYEQYFGPGTRLTVT.

The chain links TRBV30 to TRBJ1-5, with D unclear. The germline V and J ends were trimmed by 1 base and 0 bases, with 4 bases remaining between them. Germline V lookup: CDR1 GTSNPN, CDR2 SVGIG (reference sequence). This CDR3 has 13 amino acids. Written as DNA, the CDR3 is TGTGCCTGGAGTGACAGTAGCAATCAGCCCCAGCATTTT. As protein: CAWSDSSNQPQHF.

The V and J genes are TRBV3-1 (or the pseudogene TRBV3-2) and TRBJ2-1; 7 positions agree with TRBD2. Looked up from germline, CDR1 is LGHDT and CDR2 is YNNKEL (reference sequence). The trim removed 0 bases at V and 14 bases at J, leaving 4 bases unmatched. CDR3 length equals 12 residues. The DNA for the CDR3 is TGTGCCAGCAGCCAAGATGTTGGGGGGGAGTTCTTC. Translated, it gives CASSQDVGGEFF.